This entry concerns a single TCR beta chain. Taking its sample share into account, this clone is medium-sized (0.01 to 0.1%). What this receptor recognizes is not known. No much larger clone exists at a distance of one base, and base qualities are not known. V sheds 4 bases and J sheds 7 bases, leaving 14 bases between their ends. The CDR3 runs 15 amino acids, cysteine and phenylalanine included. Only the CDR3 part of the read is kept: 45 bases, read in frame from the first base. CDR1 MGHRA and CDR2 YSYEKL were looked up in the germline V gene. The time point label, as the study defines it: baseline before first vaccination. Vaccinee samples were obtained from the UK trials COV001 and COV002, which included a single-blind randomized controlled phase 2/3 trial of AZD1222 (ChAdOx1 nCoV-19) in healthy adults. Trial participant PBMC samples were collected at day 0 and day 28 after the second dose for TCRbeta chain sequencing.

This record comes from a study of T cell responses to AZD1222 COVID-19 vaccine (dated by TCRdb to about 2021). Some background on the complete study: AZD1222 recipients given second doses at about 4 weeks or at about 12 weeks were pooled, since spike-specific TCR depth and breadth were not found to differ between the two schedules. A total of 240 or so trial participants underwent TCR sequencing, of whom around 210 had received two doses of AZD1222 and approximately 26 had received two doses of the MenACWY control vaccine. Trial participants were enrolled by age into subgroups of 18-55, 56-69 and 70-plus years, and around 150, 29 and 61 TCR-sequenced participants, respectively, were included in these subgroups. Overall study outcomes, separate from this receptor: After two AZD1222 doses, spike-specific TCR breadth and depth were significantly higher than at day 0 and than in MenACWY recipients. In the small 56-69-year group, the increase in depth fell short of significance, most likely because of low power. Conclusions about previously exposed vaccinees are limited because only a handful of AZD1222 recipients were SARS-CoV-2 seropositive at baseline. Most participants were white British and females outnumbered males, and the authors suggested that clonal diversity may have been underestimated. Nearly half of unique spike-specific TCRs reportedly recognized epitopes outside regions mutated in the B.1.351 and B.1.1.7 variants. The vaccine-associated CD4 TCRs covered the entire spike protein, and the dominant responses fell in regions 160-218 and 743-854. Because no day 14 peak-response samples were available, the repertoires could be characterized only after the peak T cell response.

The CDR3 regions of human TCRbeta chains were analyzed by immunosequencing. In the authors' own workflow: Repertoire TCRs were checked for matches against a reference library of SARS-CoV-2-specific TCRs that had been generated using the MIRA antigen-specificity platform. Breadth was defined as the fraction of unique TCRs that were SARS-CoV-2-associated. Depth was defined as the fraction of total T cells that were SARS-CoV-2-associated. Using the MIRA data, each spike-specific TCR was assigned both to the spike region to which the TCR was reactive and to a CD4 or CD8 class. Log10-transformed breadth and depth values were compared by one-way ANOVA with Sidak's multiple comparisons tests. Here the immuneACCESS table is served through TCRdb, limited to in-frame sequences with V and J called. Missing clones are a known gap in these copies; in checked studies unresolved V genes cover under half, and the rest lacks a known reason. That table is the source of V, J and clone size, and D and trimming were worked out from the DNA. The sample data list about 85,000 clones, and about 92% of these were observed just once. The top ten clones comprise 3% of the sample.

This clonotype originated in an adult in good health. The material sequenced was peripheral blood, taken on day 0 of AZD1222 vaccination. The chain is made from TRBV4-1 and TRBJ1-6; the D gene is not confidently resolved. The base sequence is TGCGCCAGCAGCCCTGGACGTTCACCAAATTCACCCCTCCACTTT. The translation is CASSPGRSPNSPLHF.